The entry below gives a single T cell receptor (beta chain) sequence along with its context. The antigen remains unidentified. The germline V gene encodes CDR1 GTSNPN and CDR2 SVGIG (reference sequence). The ends were cut back, 0 bases at V and 2 bases at J, with 14 bases in the middle. The CDR3 runs 16 residues. The sample is drawn from a study of shared clonotypes between healthy human individuals. Findings and limits, study-wide: With few donors, the genetic and exposure-history diversity represented was limited.

Replicate PCRs were loaded with approximately 300 ng DNA from unsorted PBMC, about 30,000 T cell genomes. Original processing methods: Filtering differed because ImmunoSEQ produced junction-only sequences that carried no quality scores. Assay used: immunoSEQ multiplex PCR; TCRdb lists only in-frame clones, some missing. V, J and clone size are those of that table, while D and trimming were read from the DNA. The table has roughly 490,000 clones, approximately 80% seen once. Sequencing was performed on PBMCs. This TCR was recovered from a middle-aged woman in good health. Some clones in this sample may be carry-over from other donors' samples. The gene calls are TRBV30 and TRBJ2-1, with D hard to call. This CDR3 reads CAWSVTPNTPYNEQFF. The CDR3 coding sequence is TGTGCCTGGAGTGTAACACCGAACACCCCCTACAATGAGCAGTTCTTC.